The 3 T cell receptor beta chains below were found in one sample sequenced in a study of OX40 agonist ivuxolimab in advanced cancers. Repertoires were generated with immunoSEQ multiplex PCR, while TCRdb's copy carries only in-frame clones and drops some. The sample yields tens of thousands of clones, more than 70% seen once. The specimen comprised CD4+ or CD8+ T cells sorted from blood, sampled in a trial of the OX40 agonist ivuxolimab. These receptors came from an adult with an advanced solid tumor such as melanoma, head and neck, liver or kidney cancer.

The chain employs TRBV15 and TRBJ2-3; D not resolved. Per the germline V gene, CDR1 is LNHNV and CDR2 is YYDKDF (reference sequence). The ends were cut back, 0 bases at V and 5 bases at J, with 9 bases in the middle. CDR3 size: 14 residues. CDR3: CATSREGVGDTQYF. CDR3 sequence (DNA): TGTGCCACCAGCAGAGAAGGCGTAGGAGATACGCAGTATTTT. The full variable domain, its missing parts supplied by reference TRBV15 and TRBJ2-3, is DAMVIQNPRYQVTQFGKPVTLSCSQTLNHNVMYWYQQKSSQAPKLLFHYYDKDFNNEADTPDNFQSRRPNTSFCFLDIRSPGLGDTAMYLCATSREGVGDTQYFGPGTRLTVL.

The V call is TRBV11-3, the J call TRBJ2-7; TRBD1 agrees at 9 bases. The CDR3 sequence is 15 residues long. Germline loops: CDR1 SGHNT, CDR2 YENEEA. Trimming took 1 base from V and 0 from J; bases not matched to a gene: 1. The CDR3 nucleotides read TGTGCCAGCAGCTTAGCGACAGGGGGCTCCTACGAGCAGTACTTC. Translating gives CASSLATGGSYEQYF.

This clone has only one observation. V gene TRBV5-6 combines with J gene TRBJ1-1; no definite D call. CDR3 length: 13 residues. V gave up 0 bases and J gave up 5 bases, with 8 bases separating them. The V gene's germline CDR1 is SGHDT and CDR2 YYEEEE. As DNA, the CDR3 is TGTGCCAGCAGCTTGGAAACCTGGACTGAAGCTTTCTTT. It encodes CASSLETWTEAFF.